This T cell receptor beta chain was recorded in a study of beta chain features in type 1 diabetes. Study-wide findings and caveats: Patients with Type 1 diabetes showed moderately but significantly shorter TCRB CDR3s in all four CD4+ subsets.

The CDR3 consists of 14 residues. The germline CDR1 and CDR2 sequences are MDHEN and SYDVKM. V was shortened by 8 bases and J by 10 bases, with 20 bases between the two germline ends. Isolated RNA was reverse transcribed in full, so expressed TCRB transcripts were sequenced. The assay was immunoSEQ multiplex PCR, and TCRdb's table has in-frame clones only and misses some. The data contain hundreds of thousands of clones, over 13% of them singletons. Note on this clone: The target antigen is unknown.

The chain is built from TRBV28 and TRBJ1-4; D might be TRBD1 (5 bases). Sequencing input: naive CD4+ T cells from blood. This receptor was identified in a man aged 18-30 years with type 1 diabetes. The CDR3 nucleotides are TGTGCCAGCGAGGAGGGGCTTTTACTGGGAAAACTGTTTTTT. Amino acids: CASEEGLLLGKLFF.